Given below is one T cell receptor beta chain in context. Its target is unknown. V shed 0 bases and J shed 6 bases, with 16 bases lying between them. The CDR3 contains 15 residues. CDR1 SGDLS and CDR2 YYNGEE come from the germline V gene. This record belongs to a study of T-cell memory formation after mild COVID-19. About the study: The study found TCR clusters largely donor specific. Whole-study results and caveats: Researchers could not confirm that second-wave clones peaking on day 37 targeted SARS-CoV-2. Contracting CD8+ clones were enriched in EMRA, CD4+ mainly in CM and EM.

Constant-segment primers served in 5'RACE that generated TCR alpha and TCR beta cDNA libraries bearing sample barcodes and UMIs. TCRdb redid the calling of the 5' RACE reads with MiXCR, one entry per CDR3 protein. The sample holds around 510,000 distinct CDR3 sequences; roughly a fifth are singletons and the top ten take approximately 8.4%. Sample: PBMCs or a T cell subset sorted from them (not recorded which). The clonotype was recovered from an adult woman who had mild COVID-19 (a few samples of this study predate the infection). Cell type and time point are not known. This chain links TRBV9 with TRBJ2-7; no reliable D call. CDR3 sequence (DNA): TGTGCCAGCAGCGTAGGACGAGATCCAGCCGGCGAGCAGTACTTC. Amino acid sequence: CASSVGRDPAGEQYF. The full variable domain, in which reference TRBV9 and TRBJ2-7 provide the parts outside the CDR3, is DSGVTQTPKHLITATGQRVTLRCSPRSGDLSVYWYQQSLDQGLQFLIQYYNGEERAKGNILERFSAQQFPDLHSELNLSSLELGDSALYFCASSVGRDPAGEQYFGPGTRLTVT.